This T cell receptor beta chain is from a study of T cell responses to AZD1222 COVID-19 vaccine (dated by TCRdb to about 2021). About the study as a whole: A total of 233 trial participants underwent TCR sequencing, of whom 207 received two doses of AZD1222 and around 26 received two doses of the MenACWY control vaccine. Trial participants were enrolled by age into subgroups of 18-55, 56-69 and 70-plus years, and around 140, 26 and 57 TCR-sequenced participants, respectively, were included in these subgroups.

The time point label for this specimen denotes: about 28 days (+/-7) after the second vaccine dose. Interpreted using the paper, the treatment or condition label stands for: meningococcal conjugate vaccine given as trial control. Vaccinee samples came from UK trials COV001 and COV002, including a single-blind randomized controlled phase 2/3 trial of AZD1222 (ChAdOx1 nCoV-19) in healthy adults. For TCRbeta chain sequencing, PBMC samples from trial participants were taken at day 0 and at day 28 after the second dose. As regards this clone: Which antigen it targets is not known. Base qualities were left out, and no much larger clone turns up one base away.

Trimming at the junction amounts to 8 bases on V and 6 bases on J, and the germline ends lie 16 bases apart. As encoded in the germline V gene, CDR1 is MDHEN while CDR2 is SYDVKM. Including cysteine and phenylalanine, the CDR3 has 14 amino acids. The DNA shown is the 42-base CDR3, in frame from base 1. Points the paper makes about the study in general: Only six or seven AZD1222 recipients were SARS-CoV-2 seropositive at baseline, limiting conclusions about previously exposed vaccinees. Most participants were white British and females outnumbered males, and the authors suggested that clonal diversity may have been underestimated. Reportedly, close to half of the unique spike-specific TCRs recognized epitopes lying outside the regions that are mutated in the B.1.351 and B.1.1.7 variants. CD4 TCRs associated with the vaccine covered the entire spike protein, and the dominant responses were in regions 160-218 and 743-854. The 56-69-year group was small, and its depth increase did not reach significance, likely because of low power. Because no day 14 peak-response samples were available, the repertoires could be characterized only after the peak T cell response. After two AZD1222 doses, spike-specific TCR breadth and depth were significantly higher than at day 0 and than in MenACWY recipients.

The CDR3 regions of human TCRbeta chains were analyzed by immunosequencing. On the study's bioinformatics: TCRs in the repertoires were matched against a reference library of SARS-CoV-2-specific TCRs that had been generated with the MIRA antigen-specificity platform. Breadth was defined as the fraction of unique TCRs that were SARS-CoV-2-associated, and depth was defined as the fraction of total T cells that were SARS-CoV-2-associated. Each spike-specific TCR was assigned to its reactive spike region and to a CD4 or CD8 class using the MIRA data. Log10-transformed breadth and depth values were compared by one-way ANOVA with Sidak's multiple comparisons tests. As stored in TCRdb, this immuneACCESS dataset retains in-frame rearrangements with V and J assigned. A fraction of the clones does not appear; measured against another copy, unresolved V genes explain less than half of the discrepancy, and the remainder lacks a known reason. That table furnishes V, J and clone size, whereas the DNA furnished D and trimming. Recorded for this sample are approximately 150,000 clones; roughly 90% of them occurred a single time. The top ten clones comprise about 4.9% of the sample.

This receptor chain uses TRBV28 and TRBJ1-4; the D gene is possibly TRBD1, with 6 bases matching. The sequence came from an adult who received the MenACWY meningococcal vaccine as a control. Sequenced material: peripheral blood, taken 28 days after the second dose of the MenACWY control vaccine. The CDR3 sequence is CASSSSGGYEKLFF. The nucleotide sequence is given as TGTGCCAGCTCATCCAGTGGGGGCTATGAAAAACTGTTTTTT.